This section outlines one T cell receptor beta chain sequence together with its context. CDR3 length: 14 residues. In germline, CDR1 is GTSNPN, CDR2 SVGIG (reference sequence). Trimming stripped 2 bases from V and 4 bases from J, with 9 bases between. This sample is part of a study of blood T cell repertoires in COVID-19. Study processing details: Estimation of nucleated cell counts relied on the amplification of reference gene primers. Profiling relied on immunoSEQ multiplex PCR, and the TCRdb table lists in-frame clones only, not all of them. For V, J and clone size, that table is used; D and trimming come from the DNA. Of 95,000 to 150,000 clones in the sample, around 84% were seen once.

The sample was PBMCs or T cells enriched from blood (not recorded which). V usage is TRBV30 and J usage is TRBJ1-6, with TRBD1 as a possible D gene (5 bases). The origin of this receptor is a young woman who had recovered from COVID-19. CDR3 nucleotide sequence: TGTGCCTGGAGTCGACAGTCTTATAATTCACCCCTCCACTTT. Translation: CAWSRQSYNSPLHF.